Included here is one TCR beta chain sequence, with context. CDR3 length: 14 amino acids. Germline CDR1 and CDR2: KGHSH and LQKENI. Trimming took off 3 bases at V and 11 bases at J, with 17 bases between the two ends. The entry originates in a study of CD8+ T cells in alopecia areata. Reverse transcription of extracted RNA yielded cDNA, which provided the sequencing template. Method: immunoSEQ multiplex PCR; TCRdb's copy keeps in-frame clones and lacks some. The sample has approximately 100,000 clones; 55% are singletons. This clonotype originated in a human donor in good health. The gene calls are TRBV18 and TRBJ2-1; TRBD1 might be the D (6 bases). The sequencing input was CD4+ T cells sorted from blood. The CDR3 DNA follows: TGTGCCAGCTCACCGTCACAGGGCGAAGCGAAGCAGTTCTTC. This gives the protein CASSPSQGEAKQFF.